This TCR beta chain was retrieved from a study of blood T cells in healthy people across ages. A second roughly 6 to 12 cycle PCR used barcoded and J-beta primers. TCRdb re-called the 5' RACE reads through MiXCR, storing one row per CDR3 protein. The table shows 1.5 million to 2 million distinct CDR3 sequences, with approximately 30% occurring only once. Donors were healthy Caucasian individuals from Russia aged roughly 6 to 100. This CDR3 is built from 12 residues. Germline values: CDR1 DFQATT, CDR2 SNEGSKA (reference sequence). V was cut by 4 bases and J by 9 bases, with 10 bases left in between. This TCR came from a woman aged 30 to 39 in good health. The sequencing input was blood. V and J are TRBV20-1 and TRBJ1-6; tentative D call: TRBD1 (5 bases). CDR3 residues: CSANAGSSPLHF. The CDR3 DNA reads as TGCAGTGCTAACGCAGGGTCTTCACCCCTCCACTTT.